This TCR beta chain is from a study of shared clonotypes between healthy human individuals. Here immunoSEQ multiplex PCR was the method, and the copy in TCRdb shows in-frame clones only, minus some. The profile shows a few million clones, approximately 92% of them singletons. V lost 5 bases and J 3 bases, leaving 14 bases between the germline ends. This CDR3 has 14 amino acids. Per the germline V gene, CDR1 is SGHVS and CDR2 is FQNEAQ. The J gene is TRBJ2-7, the V gene TRBV7-8; a weak D match, TRBD2 (6 bases). The TCR was taken from a man aged 18 to 29 in good health. Sequenced: naive CD4+ T cells sorted from blood. Subset defined: CD45RA+ positively selected. CDR3 residues: CASSPGTGDYEQYF. CDR3 nucleotide sequence: TGTGCCAGCAGCCCCGGGACTGGGGACTACGAGCAGTACTTC.